This T cell receptor (beta chain) was recorded in a study of Tregs in tolerant kidney transplant recipients. Broader study findings: Biological reproducibility was not directly addressed in this study.

This clone was picked up one time. What it binds is not known. The CDR3 is made up of 15 amino acids. The V gene lost 2 bases and the J gene lost 5 bases, with 15 bases spanning the gap. Germline lookup yields CDR1 MNHEY and CDR2 SMNVEV (reference sequence). Repertoires were generated with immunoSEQ multiplex PCR, while TCRdb's copy carries only in-frame clones and drops some. The sample includes about 240,000 clones, about four fifths of them seen just once. The origin of this receptor is a human donor in good health. The sequenced material came from CD4+ T cells from blood. The chain combines TRBV27 with TRBJ1-1; D uncertain. The CDR3 DNA is TGTGCCAGCAGTTTAATCCCCCGGCCGGTTACTGAAGCTTTCTTT. Translation gives CASSLIPRPVTEAFF.